A selection of T cell receptor beta chains follows, all from one sample in a study of T cell changes during pregnancy in multiple sclerosis. The repertoire was sequenced with immunoSEQ multiplex PCR; TCRdb's copy has only in-frame clones and lacks some. There are about 110,000 clones in the sample; 92% occur only once, and less than 0.9% lies in the top ten. The sample here was peripheral blood, taken in the third trimester of pregnancy. The receptors were sampled from a female donor in good health, enrolled as a control in a pregnancy study. CDR3s include the opening cysteine and the closing phenylalanine or tryptophan. D genes are given only for firm matches. The size field is filled for only some rows; it gives once, few, many or a size class.

TRBD2	TRBV7-2	TRBJ2-7	once	CASSFRGVAGAQSSYEQYF	TGTGCCAGCAGCTTTCGGGGGGTAGCGGGGGCCCAGAGCTCCTACGAGCAGTACTTC
TRBD1	TRBV9	TRBJ2-3	.	CASSGGAGGEDTQYF	TGTGCCAGCAGCGGGGGGGCAGGGGGCGAAGATACGCAGTATTTT
TRBD2	TRBV4-2	TRBJ2-1	.	CASSPENSGGTNEQFF	TGTGCCAGCAGCCCGGAAAATAGCGGGGGGACCAATGAGCAGTTCTTC
.	TRBV5-4	TRBJ1-1	.	CASSLPGRKTEAFF	TGTGCCAGCAGCTTGCCAGGGAGGAAAACTGAAGCTTTCTTT
.	TRBV5-1	TRBJ1-4	.	CASSLEGVATNEKLFF	TGCGCCAGCAGCTTGGAGGGGGTCGCAACTAATGAAAAACTGTTTTTT
.	TRBV6-1	TRBJ1-2	.	CASSRYGYTF	TGTGCCAGCAGTCGCTATGGCTACACCTTC
TRBD2	TRBV6-4	TRBJ2-2	.	CASSPSSGLAGQNTGELFF	TGTGCCAGCAGCCCCTCATCGGGACTAGCGGGCCAGAACACCGGGGAGCTGTTTTTT
TRBD2	TRBV10-3	TRBJ2-5	.	CAIRTSGGARETQYF	TGTGCCATCAGGACTAGCGGGGGGGCAAGGGAGACCCAGTACTTC
.	TRBV19	TRBJ2-7	.	CASSIDRGTGTPSSYEQYF	TGTGCCAGTAGTATAGATCGAGGGACCGGGACTCCAAGCTCCTACGAGCAGTACTTC
.	TRBV7-2	TRBJ2-7	.	CASSKRQDDYEQYF	TGTGCCAGCAGCAAGCGACAGGATGACTACGAGCAGTACTTC
TRBD1	TRBV5-5	TRBJ1-5	.	CASSQGTGGGFWQPQHF	TGTGCCAGCAGCCAAGGGACAGGGGGCGGTTTCTGGCAGCCCCAGCATTTT
TRBD2	TRBV5-6	TRBJ2-3	.	CASSLWGGQGVTDTQYF	TGTGCCAGCAGCTTGTGGGGAGGGCAGGGAGTCACAGATACGCAGTATTTT
.	TRBV30	TRBJ1-5	.	CAWSISNQPQHF	TGTGCCTGGAGTATAAGCAATCAGCCCCAGCATTTT
.	TRBV27	TRBJ1-4	.	CASSPDIATNEKLFF	TGTGCCAGCAGTCCGGACATTGCAACTAATGAAAAACTGTTTTTT